This T cell receptor (beta chain) was documented in a study of post-analysis software for immune sequencing data (dated by TCRdb to 2015 to 2017). A note on the overall study: Relapsing-remitting, secondary progressive and progressive-relapsing multiple sclerosis were recorded as disease courses, and subtype annotation was lacking for some patients. The patient repertoires were compared against approximately twelve previously published healthy control repertoires obtained from donors aged about 6 to 26 years. A subset of samples was prepared in parallel using single-end sample barcoding, then pooled and co-amplified after Illumina adapter ligation. Study-wide findings and limitations: Direct clustering with F measure showed strong co-clustering of samples prepared in the same batch, prompting a batch-effect correction. The control group was slightly older than the multiple sclerosis patient group. Significantly lower normalized Chao1 diversity was found in multiple sclerosis patients than in controls, suggesting substantial peripheral T-cell clonal expansion. Roughly 5 TRBV segments, including TRBV5-6, TRBV5-1 and TRBV20-1, were significantly more frequent in patients than controls.

To demonstrate the VDJtools post-analysis software, the study profiled TCR beta repertoires from the peripheral blood of about 13 young patients with multiple sclerosis. Multiple sclerosis patients were children and adolescents aged roughly 6 to 17 years. Library prep was done by PCR. For sequencing, an Illumina HiSeq 2500 was employed. To reduce PCR and sequencing biases, unique molecular identifiers were incorporated into the TCR beta cDNA libraries. Per 1 to 10 million input T cells, roughly 500,000 cDNA molecules were obtained, such that each molecule approximated one T cell. The patient libraries were prepared and sequenced with the same protocol used for the earlier healthy control dataset. Samples belonging to the same batch were prepared together, multiplexed and sequenced on a shared HiSeq lane. On the authors' methods: MIGEC was used to process the raw barcoded reads, and molecular identifier groups with only a single read were discarded before consensus assembly and CDR3 extraction. VDJtools was used for post-analysis of the clonotype tables, with diversity normalized by down-sampling every dataset to the smallest sample size. Repertoire overlap clustering matched CDR3 amino acid but not nucleotide sequences to correct batch-related cross-sample contamination. TCRdb redid the processing of the public reads, applying fastp at Q25 and MiXCR, and retained in-frame beta chains. Each record represents a unique CDR3 protein, reported with the most common genes and DNA among its rows. TCRdb's processing, not the authors' own work, is the source of the V and J calls. This sample lists around 770,000 distinct CDR3 sequences; under 60% were detected once. The top ten constitute roughly 5% of the sample.

The CDR3 goes from the cysteine to the phenylalanine over 15 residues. Of all the DNA, just the CDR3 is kept, 45 bases in frame from base 1. Trimming costs V 3 bases and J 3 bases, and their ends lie 14 bases apart. From the germline V gene (reference sequence), CDR1 is DFQATT and CDR2 is SNEGSKA. Concerning this clonotype itself: It has no known antigen specificity. It has no much larger one-base neighbor in the sample; base qualities were not kept.

The receptor was derived from a girl aged 5 to 17 with multiple sclerosis. The chain links TRBV20-1 with TRBJ2-2; the D region possibly corresponds to TRBD2 (7 bases align). Sequences were obtained from blood. The CDR3 protein is CSASRGEGDTGELFF. The DNA sequence is given as TGCAGTGCTAGTAGGGGGGAGGGTGACACCGGGGAGCTGTTTTTT.